The rows below give T cell receptor beta chains drawn from one sample of a study of blood T cells in healthy people across ages. MiXCR was run by TCRdb on the 5' RACE reads, yielding one entry per CDR3 protein. The sample has approximately 800,000 distinct CDR3 sequences; more than 25% are singletons. Separately, the same data were catalogued under a study of T cells of mothers and their children.

The source material was blood. These receptors were collected from a boy under 18 in good health. Both conserved end residues are trimmed from each CDR3.

TRBJ1-6 | TRBV4-2 | ASSQDQQGSPLH
. | TRBV13 | ASSSGQVGSYEQY
. | TRBV10-3 | ATRQVEQY
TRBJ2-3 | TRBV5-1 | ASSWRGASTDTQY
TRBJ1-4 | TRBV20-1 | SASQGPTETNKKLF
TRBJ2-7 | TRBV3-1 | ASSPWRGAAYEQY
TRBJ2-5 | TRBV9 | ASATSGGIQETQY
TRBJ1-2 | TRBV28 | ASSLMDGYT
. | TRBV19 | ASSKIAGAETQY
TRBJ2-4 | TRBV6-5 | ASSWDGNIQY
TRBJ1-1 | TRBV6-5 | ASSYQWAENTEAF
TRBJ2-1 | TRBV6-2/TRBV6-3 | ASSYPSGGVDNEQF
TRBJ1-1 | TRBV30 | AWFGNTEAF
TRBJ1-1 | TRBV12-3/TRBV12-4 | ASSPVLEAF
TRBJ2-2 | TRBV5-1 | ASSLTTSGANTGELF
TRBJ2-5 | TRBV5-1 | ASKPGTSNQETQY
TRBJ2-1 | TRBV10-3 | AISEDQTYNEQF
TRBJ2-1 | TRBV28 | ASAMTGAYNEQF
. | TRBV28 | ASSLHGTSGRAYEQY
TRBJ2-6 | TRBV9 | ASSVVGAGSGANVLT
TRBJ1-2 | TRBV4-2 | ASSQDASGYYNYGYT
TRBJ2-1 | TRBV5-1 | ASSEGLAGGEQF
TRBJ1-2 | TRBV29-1 | SVGGTGGPYGYT
TRBJ1-1 | TRBV11-2 | ASSSQGAGAEAF
TRBJ2-1 | TRBV7-7 | ASSIGQGNSFEQF
TRBJ1-5 | TRBV11-2 | ASSLGPGGGGDQPQH
TRBJ2-2 | TRBV6-1 | ASNLRQGAAGELF
TRBJ2-7 | TRBV5-5 | ASSLYDYEQY
TRBJ2-5 | TRBV10-2 | ASSKANQETQY